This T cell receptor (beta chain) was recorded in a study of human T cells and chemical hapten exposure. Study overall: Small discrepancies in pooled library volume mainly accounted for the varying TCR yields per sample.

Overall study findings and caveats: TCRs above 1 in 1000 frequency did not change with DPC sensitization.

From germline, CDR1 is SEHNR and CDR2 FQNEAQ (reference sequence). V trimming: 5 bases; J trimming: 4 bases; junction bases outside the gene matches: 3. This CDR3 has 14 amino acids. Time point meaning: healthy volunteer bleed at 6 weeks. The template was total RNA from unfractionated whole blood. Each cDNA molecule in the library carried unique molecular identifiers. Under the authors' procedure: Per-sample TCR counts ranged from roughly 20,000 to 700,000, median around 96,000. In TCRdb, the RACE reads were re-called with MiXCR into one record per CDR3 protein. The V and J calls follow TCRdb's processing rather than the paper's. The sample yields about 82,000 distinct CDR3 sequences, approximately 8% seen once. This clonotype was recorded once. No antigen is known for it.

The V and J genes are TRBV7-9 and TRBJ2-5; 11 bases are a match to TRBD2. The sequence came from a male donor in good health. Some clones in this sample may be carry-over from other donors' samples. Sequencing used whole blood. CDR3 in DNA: TGTGCCAGCAGCCCAGGACTAGCGGGAGAGACCCAGTACTTC. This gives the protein CASSPGLAGETQYF.